This TCR beta chain was identified in a study of beta chain features in type 1 diabetes. On the study more broadly: All samples together contributed 100 million to 120 million sorted cells for examination.

Overall study results and limits: Here, the possible influence of HLA type (on TCRB rearrangement) remained unresolved. In the patient group, naive, central memory and Treg TCRB repertoires seemed more alike than in the healthy donor group.

A word on this clone: What it recognizes is unknown.

Germline-derived CDR1 and CDR2 are SGHRS and YFSETQ. V lost 0 bases and J lost 1, with 20 bases in between. The CDR3 consists of 19 residues. Expressed TCRB transcripts were sequenced after all isolated RNA was converted to cDNA. Clones were read by immunoSEQ multiplex PCR, and TCRdb kept only the in-frame ones, dropping some. Altogether over 700,000 clones are present, 15% to 20% being singletons, with the ten largest covering 0.02% to 0.025%. Material: naive CD4+ T cells from blood. This rearrangement joins TRBV5-1 to TRBJ2-4, with D possibly matching TRBD1 (6 bases). This TCR was recovered from a woman aged 18-29 years in good health. The CDR3 DNA is TGCGCCAGCAGCTTGGCCAGAAGTCCAGGGACAATGGCCAAAAACATTCAGTACTTC. Its translation is CASSLARSPGTMAKNIQYF.